Described below is a single TCR beta chain sequence and its context. Its antigen remains unknown. Because it lacks the conserved phenylalanine or tryptophan at the end, this CDR3 is likely a read error. This sample stems from a study of tumor and adjacent non-tumor tissue in lung cancer. Study summary: Each sample yielded a few million productive TCRbeta reads on average. Broader study findings: Normal lung showed higher cumulative top 100 clone frequency than tumor.

No cell sorting was done before RNA was extracted from the tissue. The CDR3 has 16 amino acids. Trimming took 5 bases from V and 4 from J, leaving 21 bases between them. CDR1 and CDR2 from the germline V gene are SGHAT and FQNNGV. The library came from three nested PCR rounds adapted from ARM-PCR protocols. Each CDR3 protein is one row after TCRdb ran MiXCR on the multiplex PCR reads. The table lists roughly 81,000 distinct CDR3 sequences, about 66% of them singletons. The source of this sequence is a man in his sixties or seventies with non-small cell lung cancer. The chain carries TRBV11-2 and TRBJ2-7; a weak D match, TRBD1 (6 bases). Input material: lung tumor tissue. CDR3 in amino acids: CASSPGPRQAAYEQYS. CDR3 in DNA: TGTGCCAGCAGCCCGGGACCACGACAGGCTGCATACGAGCAGTACTCC.